The clone carrying this T cell receptor (beta chain) was counted many times. Its antigen is undetermined. This sample was taken from a study of molecular identifiers for immune sequencing clone quantification. The CDR3 sequence is 16 residues long. Germline V CDR1 and CDR2: LNHDA, SQIVND (reference sequence). J was trimmed by 1 base and V by 0 bases; bases with no gene match: 3. Points from the study as a whole: The study found clones above 20 RNA copies held over 99% of effector molecules and under 1% in naive cells.

One entry per CDR3 protein, called by TCRdb with MiXCR from the PCR reads. The sample consists of over 600,000 distinct CDR3 sequences, 15% to 20% of them appearing once. The V and J genes are TRBV19 and TRBJ1-5; 7 positions agree with TRBD1. The specimen was naive CD8+ T cells from blood, with Jurkat cell RNA spiked in. This sample's subset: FACS-sorted CD8+CD4-CCR7+CD45RA+ naive T cells. The sequence was obtained from a human donor in good health. Some libraries in this study had Jurkat cell RNA spiked in. The chain's CDR3 is CASSIDLQGSNQPQHF. The CDR3 nucleotides read TGTGCCAGTAGTATAGATCTACAGGGGAGCAATCAGCCCCAGCATTTT. Full variable domain (missing parts from reference TRBV19 and TRBJ1-5): DGGITQSPKYLFRKEGQNVTLSCEQNLNHDAMYWYRQDPGQGLRLIYYSQIVNDFQKGDIAEGYSVSREKKESFPLTVTSAQKNPTAFYLCASSIDLQGSNQPQHFGDGTRLSIL.